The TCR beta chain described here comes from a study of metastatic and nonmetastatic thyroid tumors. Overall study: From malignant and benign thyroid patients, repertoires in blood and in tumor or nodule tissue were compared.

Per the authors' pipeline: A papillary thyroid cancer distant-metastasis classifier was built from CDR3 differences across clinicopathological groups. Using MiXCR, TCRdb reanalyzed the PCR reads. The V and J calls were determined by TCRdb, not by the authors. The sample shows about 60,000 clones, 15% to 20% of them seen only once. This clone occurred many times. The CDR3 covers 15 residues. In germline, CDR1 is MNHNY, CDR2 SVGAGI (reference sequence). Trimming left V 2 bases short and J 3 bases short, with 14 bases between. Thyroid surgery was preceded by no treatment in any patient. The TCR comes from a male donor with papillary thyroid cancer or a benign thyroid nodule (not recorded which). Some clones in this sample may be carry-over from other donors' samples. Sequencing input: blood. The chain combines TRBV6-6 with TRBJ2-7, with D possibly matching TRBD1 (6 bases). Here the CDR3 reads CASSYPKPRGYEQYV. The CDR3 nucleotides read TGTGCCAGCAGTTACCCAAAACCCAGGGGCTACGAGCAGTACGTC.